These 23 T cell receptor beta chains originate from one sample sequenced in a study of blood T cells in healthy people across ages. Primed by a sample-barcoded 5' primer and a J-beta primer mix, a second PCR proceeded for about 7 to 11 cycles. TCRdb reprocessed the 5' RACE reads via MiXCR and lists one record per CDR3 protein. The data contain 850,000 to 950,000 distinct CDR3 sequences, about 30% of them singletons. Source material: blood. All receptors derive from a woman of 80 years or more in good health.

This clonotype was seen more than once but under ten times. A single base separates this from a much larger clone, so it may be a read error. V gene TRBV7-2 combines with J gene TRBJ2-5; D remains unclear. The V and J ends lost 5 bases and 11 bases respectively, with 18 bases between them. This CDR3 region has 13 residues. In germline, CDR1 is SGHTA, CDR2 FQGNSA. As DNA, the CDR3 is TGTGCCAGCAGCCCATTACTACTCAATGAGCAGTACTTC. Its translation is CASSPLLLNEQYF. The entire variable domain, with the rest obtained from reference TRBV7-2 and TRBJ2-5, is as follows: GAGVSQSPSNKVTEKGKDVELRCDPISGHTALYWYRQSLGQGLEFLIYFQGNSAPDKSGLPSDRFSAERTGGSVSTLTIQRTQQEDSAVYLCASSPLLLNEQYFGPGTRLLVL.

Comments on this clonotype: This may be a read error: a much more frequent sequence differs by one nucleotide. The chain recombines TRBV6-2 or TRBV6-3 with TRBJ2-3; 14 bases line up with TRBD2. There are 16 residues in the CDR3. The germline V gene has CDR1 MNHEY and CDR2 SVGEGT. CDR3 DNA sequence: TGTGCCAGCACCGGACTAGCGGGGGGCGGCACAGATACGCTGTATTTT. Residues: CASTGLAGGGTDTLYF.

This clonotype was picked up many times. The chain combines TRBV7-6 with TRBJ2-1; no firm D call. The CDR3 runs 14 residues. The germline V and J ends were trimmed by 5 bases and 0 bases, with 8 bases remaining between them. From germline, CDR1 is SGHVS and CDR2 FNYEAQ. The CDR3 bases are TGTGCCAGCAGCCCCCTCAGCTCCTACAATGAGCAGTTCTTC. Translated: CASSPLSSYNEQFF.

This clonotype was observed at least ten times. The chain combines TRBV7-2 with TRBJ1-2; 12 bases are a match to TRBD1. This CDR3 has 16 amino acids. With 0 bases clipped from V and 4 bases from J, the junction kept 3 bases outside the gene matches. Germline CDR1 reads SGHTA; CDR2 reads FQGNSA. This chain's CDR3 is CASSLAGQGAAYGYTF. The CDR3 DNA reads as TGTGCCAGCAGCTTAGCGGGACAGGGGGCCGCCTATGGCTACACCTTC.

The chain recombines TRBV14 with TRBJ1-1, with a possible D match to TRBD1 (6 bases). The CDR3 is 14 amino acids. Deletions cut 4 bases from V and 1 base from J, with 10 bases between. Germline V lookup: CDR1 SGHDN, CDR2 FVKESK. The CDR3 DNA sequence: TGTGCCAGCAGCCGTACGACAGGGAACACTGAAGCTTTCTTT. This sequence encodes CASSRTTGNTEAFF.

Concerning this clonotype itself: This may come from a read error, since a much larger clone is one base off. The gene calls are TRBV25-1 and TRBJ2-1, with a possible D match to TRBD2 (7 bases). The CDR3 runs 13 residues. Looked up from germline, CDR1 is MGHDK and CDR2 is SYGVNS. The CDR3 here is CVRPGGPTNEQFF. In DNA form, the CDR3 reads TGTGTCAGGCCGGGGGGCCCAACCAATGAGCAGTTCTTC.

The sample holds many counts of this clonotype. This rearrangement joins TRBV6-6 to TRBJ1-5, with D hard to call. Germline V CDR1 and CDR2: MNHNY, SVGAGI (reference sequence). V was clipped by 7 bases and J by 1 base, with 8 bases between them. The CDR3 extends over 13 amino acids. CDR3 DNA sequence: TGTGCCAGCACACAGCCCAGCAATCAGCCCCAGCATTTT. This codes for CASTQPSNQPQHF.

Concerning this clonotype: One junction end does not reproduce the germline sequence, and a read error may be involved. The genes are TRBV20-1 and TRBJ1-4; tentatively, D is TRBD1 (5 bases). Looked up from germline, CDR1 is DFQATT and CDR2 is SNEGSKA (reference sequence). The CDR3 length is 13 residues. In nucleotides, the CDR3 is TGCAGTGCTATGGGACGGCTTAATGAAAAACGGTTTTTT. Residues: CSAMGRLNEKRFF.

In regard to this clonotype: The conserved final phenylalanine or tryptophan is absent from the CDR3, which likely points to a read error. The chain is built from TRBV6-5 and TRBJ2-3, with TRBD2 matching over 13 bases. Germline V gene data show CDR1 as MNHEY and CDR2 as SVGAGI. This CDR3 is 17 amino acids long. CDR3 bases: TGTGCCAGCTCGACTAGCGGGGGGACGAGATACACAGATTCGCAGTATTGT. Translated: CASSTSGGTRYTDSQYC.

This clonotype showed up just a few times. This sequence joins TRBV6-2 or TRBV6-3 and TRBJ1-5, with 8 bases matching TRBD1. The CDR3 has 14 residues. Trimming took 6 bases from V and 7 from J; bases not matched to a gene: 8. Per germline, CDR1 MNHEY and CDR2 SVGEGT. CDR3 DNA: TGTGCCAGCAGCGTGTCAGGGGGCGGGCAGCCCCAGCATTTT. Translating gives CASSVSGGGQPQHF.

On this clonotype: Since a much larger clone is just one base distant, this may be a read error. The V call is TRBV7-8, the J call TRBJ2-7; TRBD2 aligns across 13 bases. The CDR3 length is 16 residues. The V and J ends lost 4 bases and 2 bases, in that order; junction bases with no gene match: 5. Germline lookup yields CDR1 SGHVS and CDR2 FQNEAQ. The CDR3 spells CASSSQLAGGAYEQYF. CDR3 nucleotides: TGTGCCAGCAGCTCCCAACTAGCGGGGGGGGCCTACGAGCAGTACTTC.

This clonotype came up many times. This sequence joins TRBV6-1 and TRBJ2-5; maybe TRBD1 (6 bases). Trimming removed 10 bases from V and 5 bases from J, with 20 bases in between. The germline V gene has CDR1 MNHNS and CDR2 SASEGT. CDR3 size: 14 residues. The CDR3 coding sequence is TGTGCCACGGATCTACAGGGCCTGGGGGAGACCCAGTACTTC. This sequence encodes CATDLQGLGETQYF.

This clonotype was seen repeatedly, ten times or more. The chain uses TRBV19 and TRBJ2-1; the D gene is possibly TRBD1 (5 bases). CDR1 is LNHDA, CDR2 SQIVND, per germline (reference sequence). Between the trimmed V and J ends, which lost 6 bases and 0 bases, there was a span of 21 bases. This CDR3 has 18 amino acids. CDR3 bases: TGTGCCAGTAGCGTTCAGAGCCGAACAGGCAGCTCCTACAATGAGCAGTTCTTC. Translating it yields CASSVQSRTGSSYNEQFF.

This clonotype was counted between two and nine times. The rearrangement joins TRBV9 to TRBJ2-3; weak D call: TRBD1 (6 bases). CDR3 size: 16 residues. The V gene's germline CDR1 is SGDLS and CDR2 YYNGEE. Trimming removed 2 bases from V and 2 bases from J, with 15 bases in between. In DNA, the CDR3 is TGTGCCAGCAGCGTTTTGCAGGGGATACCCACAGATACGCAGTATTTT. This encodes CASSVLQGIPTDTQYF.

V usage is TRBV12-3 or TRBV12-4 and J usage is TRBJ1-4; 7 positions match TRBD1. The CDR3 covers 13 residues. Trimming cost V 6 bases and J 8 bases; bases outside gene matches: 6. This CDR3 is CASRGQAGEKLFF. Written as DNA, the CDR3 is TGTGCCAGCAGAGGACAGGCGGGGGAAAAACTGTTTTTT.

Many counts were recorded for this clonotype. The chain combines TRBV20-1 with TRBJ2-1; a possible D gene is TRBD2 (6 bases). Trimming took off 5 bases at V and 1 base at J, with 18 bases between the two ends. Germline CDR1 is DFQATT and CDR2 is SNEGSKA (reference sequence). The CDR3 has 16 residues. The CDR3: CSAPTGWDSSYNEQFF. CDR3 nucleotide sequence: TGCAGTGCTCCCACGGGCTGGGACTCGTCCTACAATGAGCAGTTCTTC.

This clonotype was observed many times. V gene TRBV19 combines with J gene TRBJ2-1; 9 bases match TRBD1. Germline lookup yields CDR1 LNHDA and CDR2 SQIVND (reference sequence). After removal of 6 bases from V and 6 bases from J, the junction contained 9 bases not matched to a gene. This CDR3 region has 15 residues. CDR3 residues: CASRADRGVPNEQFF. As DNA, the CDR3 is TGTGCCAGTAGAGCTGACAGGGGGGTTCCCAATGAGCAGTTCTTC.

The chain combines TRBV12-5 with TRBJ1-2, with D possibly TRBD1 on 5 matching bases. The CDR3 is 14 amino acids. Germline V gene lookup returns CDR1 LGHNT and CDR2 FRNRAP. Trimming stripped 10 bases from V and 4 bases from J, with 19 bases between. The CDR3 nucleotides read TGTGCTACCCAAAGACAGCATTCCGCCTATGGCTACACCTTC. Its protein is CATQRQHSAYGYTF.

This clonotype was observed a single time. One base away lies a much larger clone, so this may be a sequencing read error. The chain carries TRBV6-5 and TRBJ1-2, with unresolved D. CDR1 MNHEY and CDR2 SVGAGI come from the germline V gene. V lost 1 base and J 4 bases, leaving 10 bases between the germline ends. There are 14 residues in the CDR3. Written as DNA, the CDR3 is TGTGCCAGCAGTTACTTACAGTCTAGCTATGGCTACACCTTC. It encodes CASSYLQSSYGYTF.

This clonotype came up a few times. The chain carries TRBV10-3 and TRBJ1-5; 8 bases are shared with TRBD1. The trim removed 6 bases at V and 7 bases at J, leaving 8 bases unmatched. The CDR3 is 14 amino acids. The germline V gene encodes CDR1 ENHRY and CDR2 SYGVKD. The CDR3 sequence: CAISGGGQAQPQHF. DNA of the CDR3: TGTGCCATCAGCGGCGGGGGACAGGCCCAGCCCCAGCATTTT.

This clonotype was seen many times. The chain has TRBV28 and TRBJ2-7; either TRBD1 or TRBD2 may supply D (5 bases each). This CDR3 has 16 amino acids. Between the trimmed V and J ends, which lost 1 base and 4 bases, there was a span of 17 bases. Germline values: CDR1 MDHEN, CDR2 SYDVKM. CDR3: CASSLSRSRGFYEQYF. The CDR3 region has the DNA TGTGCCAGCAGTTTATCCCGGTCCCGGGGCTTTTACGAGCAGTACTTC.

This clonotype was seen many times. The gene calls are TRBV7-2 and TRBJ1-3, with D unresolved. The germline gives CDR1 SGHTA, CDR2 FQGNSA. This CDR3 region has 14 residues. Trimming took off 4 bases at V and 4 bases at J, with 11 bases between the two ends. The CDR3 coding sequence is TGTGCCAGCAGCTCCTCGATGGTAGGAAACACCATATATTTT. Amino acid sequence: CASSSSMVGNTIYF.

The chain uses TRBV6-2 or TRBV6-3 and TRBJ2-4; D may correspond to TRBD1 or TRBD2 (6 bases each). This CDR3 spans 14 amino acids. CDR1 is MNHEY and CDR2 is SVGEGT in the germline V gene. V was cut by 2 bases and J by 13 bases, with 18 bases left in between. This CDR3 reads CASSYPGGYNEQYF. CDR3 nucleotide sequence: TGTGCCAGCAGTTACCCCGGGGGCTACAATGAGCAGTACTTC.